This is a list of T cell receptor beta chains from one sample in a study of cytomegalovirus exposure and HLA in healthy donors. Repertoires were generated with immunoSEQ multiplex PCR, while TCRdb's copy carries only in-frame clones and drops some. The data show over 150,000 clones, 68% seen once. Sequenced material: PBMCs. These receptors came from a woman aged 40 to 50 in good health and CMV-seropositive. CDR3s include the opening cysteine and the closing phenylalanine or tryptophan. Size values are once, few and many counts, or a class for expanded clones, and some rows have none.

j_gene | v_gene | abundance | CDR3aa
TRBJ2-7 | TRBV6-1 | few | CASSPGTAFYEQYF
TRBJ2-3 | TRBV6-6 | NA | CASSLTGTPTDTQYF
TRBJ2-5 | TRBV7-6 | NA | CASSLEGTGIETQYF
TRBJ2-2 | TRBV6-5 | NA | CASSYPGTGGTGELFF
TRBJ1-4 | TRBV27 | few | CASSLLQGAREKLFF
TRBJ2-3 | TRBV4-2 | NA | CASSQGASGTRTDTQYF
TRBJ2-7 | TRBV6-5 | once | CASKNIAGGGLEQYF
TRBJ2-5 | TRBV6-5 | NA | CASSYRTQETQYF
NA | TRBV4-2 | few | CASSSAGTSGPYEQYF
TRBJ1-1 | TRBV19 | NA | CASSTNRDRGLNTEAFF
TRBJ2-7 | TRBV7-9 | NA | CASSPRLAGSYEQYF
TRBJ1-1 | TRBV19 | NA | CASSIYQGWGQNTEAFF
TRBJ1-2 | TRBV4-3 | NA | CASSREHGQGLSGYTF
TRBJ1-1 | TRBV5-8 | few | CASRKDRGRTEAFF
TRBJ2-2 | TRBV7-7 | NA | CASSSQLAGGELFF
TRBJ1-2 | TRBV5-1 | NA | CASSPDRAGYPF
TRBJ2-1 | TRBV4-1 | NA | CASSQDRSEQFF
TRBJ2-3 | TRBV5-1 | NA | CASSLGRPTDTQYF
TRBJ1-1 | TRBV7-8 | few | CASTNLQANTEAFF
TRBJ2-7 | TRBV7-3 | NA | CASSSDHGEEQYF
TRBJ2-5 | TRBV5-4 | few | CASSLRISGEPPQETQYF
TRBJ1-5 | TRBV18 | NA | CASSCTGAQPQHF
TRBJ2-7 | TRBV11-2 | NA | CASSLGTSGSSEQYF
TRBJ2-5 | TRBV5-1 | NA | CASSSVAGQETQYF
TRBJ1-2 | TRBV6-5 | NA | CASSYSYSANYGYTF
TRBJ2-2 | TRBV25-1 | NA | CASSELVGRGTTGELFF
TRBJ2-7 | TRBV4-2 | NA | CASSQDRRAGEQYF
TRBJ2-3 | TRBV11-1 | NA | CASSRDWGPSTDTQYF
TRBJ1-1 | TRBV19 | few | CASSIGQYTEAFF
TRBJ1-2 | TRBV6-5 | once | CASSNDRVGYTF
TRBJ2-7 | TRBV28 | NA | CASRNSDSYEQYF
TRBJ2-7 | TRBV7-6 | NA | CASSLTSSEQYF
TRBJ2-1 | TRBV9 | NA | CASSVTGVYNEQFF
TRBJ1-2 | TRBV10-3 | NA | CAISGGQGAVGYTF
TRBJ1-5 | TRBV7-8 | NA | CASSSGNRELYQPQHF
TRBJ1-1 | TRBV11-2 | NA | CASSFDEGNTEAFF
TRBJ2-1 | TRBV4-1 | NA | CASSQLAGWGGNEQFF
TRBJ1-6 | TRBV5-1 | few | CASSLGQGEGPLHF
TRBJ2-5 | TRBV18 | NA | CASSPPARGETQYF
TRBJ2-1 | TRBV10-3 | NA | CAIRSHQGQGDHNNEQFF
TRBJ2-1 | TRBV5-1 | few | CASSLAAGMNEQFF
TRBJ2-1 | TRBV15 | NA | CATSRVARDEQFF
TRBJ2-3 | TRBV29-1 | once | CSVDSRGLQESTDTQYF
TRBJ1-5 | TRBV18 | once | CASSPPGGNSNQPQHF
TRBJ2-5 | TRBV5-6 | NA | CASSSVQGGETQYF
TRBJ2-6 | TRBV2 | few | CASSGPGGFGANVLTF
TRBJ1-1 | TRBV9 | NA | CASSAKGAGALNTEAFF
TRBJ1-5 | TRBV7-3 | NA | CASSPRFVRQPQHF
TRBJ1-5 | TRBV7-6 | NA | CASSLESGNQPQHF
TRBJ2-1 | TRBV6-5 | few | CATSGGAYNEQFF
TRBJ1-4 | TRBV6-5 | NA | CASSSLGGGNEKLFF
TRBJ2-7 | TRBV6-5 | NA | CASSPGLAGGNEQYF
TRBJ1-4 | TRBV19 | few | CASSTRTGLNEKLFF